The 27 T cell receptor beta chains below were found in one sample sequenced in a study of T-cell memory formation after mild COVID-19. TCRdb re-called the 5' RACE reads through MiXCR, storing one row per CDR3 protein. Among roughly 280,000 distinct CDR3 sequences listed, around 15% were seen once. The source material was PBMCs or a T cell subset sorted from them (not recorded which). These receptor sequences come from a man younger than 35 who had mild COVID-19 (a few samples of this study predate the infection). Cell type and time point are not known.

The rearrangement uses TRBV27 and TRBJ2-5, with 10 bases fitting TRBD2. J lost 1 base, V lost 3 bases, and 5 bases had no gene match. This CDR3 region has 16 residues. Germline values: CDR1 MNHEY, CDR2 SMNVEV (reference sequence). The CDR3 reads CASSLYLAGVQETQYF. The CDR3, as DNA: TGTGCCAGCAGTTTGTATCTAGCGGGGGTCCAAGAGACCCAGTACTTC.

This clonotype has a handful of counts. CDR3 nucleotide sequence: TGCAGTGCTAGAGATACTAGCGGGGACCAAGAGACCCAGTACTTC. As protein: CSARDTSGDQETQYF. The rearrangement links TRBV20-1 to TRBJ2-5; the match to TRBD2 covers 10 bases. Germline V gives CDR1 DFQATT, CDR2 SNEGSKA (reference sequence). V gave up 0 bases and J gave up 0 bases; unmatched junction bases: 1. The CDR3 consists of 15 residues.

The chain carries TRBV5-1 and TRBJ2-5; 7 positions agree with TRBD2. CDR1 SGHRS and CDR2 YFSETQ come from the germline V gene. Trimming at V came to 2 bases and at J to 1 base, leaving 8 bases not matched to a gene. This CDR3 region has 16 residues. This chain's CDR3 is CASSLTQRGRQETQYF. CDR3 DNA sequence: TGCGCCAGCAGCTTAACTCAGCGGGGCCGCCAAGAGACCCAGTACTTC. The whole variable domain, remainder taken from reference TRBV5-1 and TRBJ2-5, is KAGVTQTPRYLIKTRGQQVTLSCSPISGHRSVSWYQQTPGQGLQFLFEYFSETQRNKGNFPGRFSGRQFSNSRSEMNVSTLELGDSALYLCASSLTQRGRQETQYFGPGTRLLVL.

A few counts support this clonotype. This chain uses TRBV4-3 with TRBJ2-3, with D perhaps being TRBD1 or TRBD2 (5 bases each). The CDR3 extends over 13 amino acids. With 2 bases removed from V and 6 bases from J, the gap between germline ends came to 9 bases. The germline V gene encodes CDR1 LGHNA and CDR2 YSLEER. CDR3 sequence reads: CASSQQEGDTQYF. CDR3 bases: TGCGCCAGCAGCCAACAAGAGGGGGATACGCAGTATTTT.

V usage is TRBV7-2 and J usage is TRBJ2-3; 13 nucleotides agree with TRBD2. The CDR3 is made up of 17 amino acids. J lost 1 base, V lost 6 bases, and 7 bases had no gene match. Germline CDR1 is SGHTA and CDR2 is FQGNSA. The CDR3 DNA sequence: TGTGCCAGCAGTTGGACTAGCGGGGGTCCCGGCACAGATACGCAGTATTTT. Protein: CASSWTSGGPGTDTQYF.

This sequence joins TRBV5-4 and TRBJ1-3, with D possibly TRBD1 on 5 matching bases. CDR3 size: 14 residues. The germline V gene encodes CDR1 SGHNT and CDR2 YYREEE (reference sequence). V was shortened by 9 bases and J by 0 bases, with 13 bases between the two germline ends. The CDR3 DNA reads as TGTGCCACCCGGGACGGAAGCTCTGGAAACACCATATATTTT. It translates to CATRDGSSGNTIYF.

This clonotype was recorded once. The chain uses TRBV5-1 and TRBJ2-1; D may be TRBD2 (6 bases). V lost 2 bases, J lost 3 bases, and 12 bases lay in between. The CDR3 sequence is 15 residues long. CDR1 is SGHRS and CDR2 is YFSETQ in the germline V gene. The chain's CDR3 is CASSFGDLHYNEQFF. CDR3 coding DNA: TGCGCCAGCAGCTTTGGGGACTTGCACTACAATGAGCAGTTCTTC.

Here the CDR3 reads CASSLPSGTINTEAFF. The CDR3 region has the DNA TGTGCCAGCAGCCTCCCTTCGGGGACGATCAACACTGAAGCTTTCTTT. The chain is built from TRBV6-6 and TRBJ1-1, with D maybe TRBD1 (5 bases). V was trimmed by 6 bases and J by 2 bases, leaving 19 bases between them. Germline CDR1 is MNHNY and CDR2 is SVGAGI (reference sequence). The CDR3 is made up of 16 amino acids.

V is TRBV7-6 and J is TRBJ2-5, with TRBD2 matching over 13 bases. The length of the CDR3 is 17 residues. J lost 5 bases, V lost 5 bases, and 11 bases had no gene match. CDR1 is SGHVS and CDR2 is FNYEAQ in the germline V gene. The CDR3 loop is CASSRSRLAGGYETQYF. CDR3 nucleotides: TGTGCCAGCAGCCGTTCCCGACTAGCGGGGGGCTACGAGACCCAGTACTTC.

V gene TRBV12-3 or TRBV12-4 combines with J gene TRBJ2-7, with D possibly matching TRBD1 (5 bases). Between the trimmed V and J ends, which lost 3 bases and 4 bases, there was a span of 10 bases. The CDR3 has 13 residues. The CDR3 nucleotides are TGTGCCAGCAGTTTGGCAGGGATGTACGAGCAGTACGTC. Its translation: CASSLAGMYEQYV.

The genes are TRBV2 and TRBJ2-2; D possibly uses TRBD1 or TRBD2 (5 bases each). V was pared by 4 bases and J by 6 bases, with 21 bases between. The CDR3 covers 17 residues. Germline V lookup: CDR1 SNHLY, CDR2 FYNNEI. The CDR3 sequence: CASSGFVGVDGAGELFF. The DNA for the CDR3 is TGTGCCAGCAGTGGGTTCGTGGGGGTCGATGGGGCCGGGGAGCTGTTTTTT.

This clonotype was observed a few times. The CDR3 DNA reads TGCGCCCCCCCAGGACGGCTTTATAATTCACCCCTCCACTTT. It specifies CAPPGRLYNSPLHF. The rearrangement uses TRBV10-2 and TRBJ1-6; D gene uncertain. The length of the CDR3 is 14 residues. Trimming cost V 11 bases and J 4 bases, with 15 bases left between them. Germline CDR1 is WSHSY and CDR2 is SAAADI.

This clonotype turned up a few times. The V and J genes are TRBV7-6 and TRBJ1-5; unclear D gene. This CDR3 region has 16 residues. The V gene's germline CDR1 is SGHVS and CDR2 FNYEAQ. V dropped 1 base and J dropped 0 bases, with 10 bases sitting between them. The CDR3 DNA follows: TGTGCCAGCAGCTTAGGGTCGGGTTATAGCAATCAGCCCCAGCATTTT. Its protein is CASSLGSGYSNQPQHF.

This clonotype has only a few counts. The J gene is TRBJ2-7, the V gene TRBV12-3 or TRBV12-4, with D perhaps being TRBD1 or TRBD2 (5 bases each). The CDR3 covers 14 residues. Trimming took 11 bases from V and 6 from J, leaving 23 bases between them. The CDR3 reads CARPWGRAPAEQYF. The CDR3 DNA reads TGTGCCCGCCCCTGGGGACGGGCACCGGCCGAGCAGTACTTC.

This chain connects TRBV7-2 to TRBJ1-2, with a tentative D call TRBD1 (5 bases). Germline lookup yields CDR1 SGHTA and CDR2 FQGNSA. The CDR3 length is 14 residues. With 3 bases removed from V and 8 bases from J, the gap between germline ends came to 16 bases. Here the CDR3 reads CASSFPGTLGGYTF. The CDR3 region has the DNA TGTGCCAGCAGCTTCCCCGGGACCCTAGGGGGCTACACCTTC. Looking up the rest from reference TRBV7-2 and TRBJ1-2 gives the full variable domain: GAGVSQSPSNKVTEKGKDVELRCDPISGHTALYWYRQSLGQGLEFLIYFQGNSAPDKSGLPSDRFSAERTGGSVSTLTIQRTQQEDSAVYLCASSFPGTLGGYTFGSGTRLTVV.

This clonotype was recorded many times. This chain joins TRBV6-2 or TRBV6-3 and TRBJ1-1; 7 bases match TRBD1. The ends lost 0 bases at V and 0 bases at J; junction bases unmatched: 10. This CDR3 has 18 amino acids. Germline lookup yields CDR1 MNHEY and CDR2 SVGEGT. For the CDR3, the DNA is TGTGCCAGCAGTTACTCTTCCAGGGGGGTTCGAATGAACACTGAAGCTTTCTTT. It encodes CASSYSSRGVRMNTEAFF.

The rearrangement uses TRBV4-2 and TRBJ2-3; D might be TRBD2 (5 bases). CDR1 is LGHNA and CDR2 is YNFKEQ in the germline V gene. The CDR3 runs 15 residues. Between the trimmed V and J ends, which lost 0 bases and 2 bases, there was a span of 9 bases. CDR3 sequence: CASSQDRRDTDTQYF. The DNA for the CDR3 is TGTGCCAGCAGCCAAGATCGACGGGACACAGATACGCAGTATTTT.

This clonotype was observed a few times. CDR3 in amino acids: CASRLLRRQGDGYTF. The CDR3 coding sequence is TGTGCCAGCAGGCTCCTCCGTCGACAGGGAGATGGCTACACCTTC. The chain joins TRBV7-2 to TRBJ1-2, with 7 bases lining up with TRBD1. Trimming cost V 6 bases and J 6 bases; bases outside gene matches: 13. This CDR3 is built from 15 residues. CDR1 is SGHTA and CDR2 is FQGNSA in the germline V gene.

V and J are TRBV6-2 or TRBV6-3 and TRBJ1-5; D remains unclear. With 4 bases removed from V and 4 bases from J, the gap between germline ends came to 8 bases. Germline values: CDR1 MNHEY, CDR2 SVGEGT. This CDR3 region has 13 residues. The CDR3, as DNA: TGTGCCAGCAGTTGGGGTGAGAATCAGCCCCAGCATTTT. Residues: CASSWGENQPQHF.

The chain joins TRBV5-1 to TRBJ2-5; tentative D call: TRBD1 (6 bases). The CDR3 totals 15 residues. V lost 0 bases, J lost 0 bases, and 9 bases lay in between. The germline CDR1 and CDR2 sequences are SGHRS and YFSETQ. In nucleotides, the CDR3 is TGCGCCAGCAGCTTGGCAAGGGGGAACCAAGAGACCCAGTACTTC. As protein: CASSLARGNQETQYF.

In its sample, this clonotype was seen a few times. This CDR3 reads CASGTDRVETQYF. Here the CDR3 DNA reads TGTGCTAGTGGTACGGACAGGGTAGAGACCCAGTACTTC. V usage is TRBV12-5 and J usage is TRBJ2-5; 8 bases agree with TRBD1. The V segment lost 5 bases and the J segment 4 bases; nucleotides outside the gene matches: 3. The CDR3 sequence is 13 residues long. Germline CDR1 and CDR2: LGHNT and FRNRAP.

The CDR3 sequence is CASSPGGARSGANVLTF. The CDR3 DNA sequence: TGCGCCAGCAGCCCGGGGGGGGCCCGCTCTGGGGCCAACGTCCTGACTTTC. V usage is TRBV4-1 and J usage is TRBJ2-6; 8 nucleotides align to TRBD2. The CDR3 spans 17 residues. V was clipped by 4 bases and J by 0 bases; unmatched bases: 5. Germline loops: CDR1 MGHRA, CDR2 YSYEKL.

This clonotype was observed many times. Here the CDR3 DNA reads TGCGCCAGCAGCCCATACTTAGCGGGGGGACGGGGCAATGAGCAGTTCTTC. This gives the protein CASSPYLAGGRGNEQFF. The chain couples TRBV4-1 to TRBJ2-1, with 10 positions matching TRBD2. The CDR3 contains 17 residues. The germline CDR1 and CDR2 sequences are MGHRA and YSYEKL. With 4 bases clipped from V and 6 bases from J, the junction kept 12 bases outside the gene matches.

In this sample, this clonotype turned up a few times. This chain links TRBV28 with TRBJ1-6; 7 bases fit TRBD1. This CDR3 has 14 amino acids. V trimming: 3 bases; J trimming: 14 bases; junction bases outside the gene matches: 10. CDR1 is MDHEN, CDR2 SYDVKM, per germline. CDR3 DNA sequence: TGTGCCAGCAGTTTGGACCACCTCCAGGGGGCCCTCCACTTT. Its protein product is CASSLDHLQGALHF.

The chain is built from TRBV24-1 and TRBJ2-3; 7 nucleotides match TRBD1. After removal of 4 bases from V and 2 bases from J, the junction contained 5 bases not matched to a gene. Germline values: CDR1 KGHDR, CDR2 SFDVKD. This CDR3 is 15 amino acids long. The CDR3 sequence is CATSEEQGYTDTQYF. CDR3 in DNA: TGTGCCACCAGTGAAGAACAGGGGTACACAGATACGCAGTATTTT.

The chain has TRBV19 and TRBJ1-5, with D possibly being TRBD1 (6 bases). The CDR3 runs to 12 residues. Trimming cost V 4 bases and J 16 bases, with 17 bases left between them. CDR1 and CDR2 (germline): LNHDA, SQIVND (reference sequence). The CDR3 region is CASSTGAGSLHF. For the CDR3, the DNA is TGTGCCAGTAGTACAGGGGCAGGGTCCCTACATTTT.

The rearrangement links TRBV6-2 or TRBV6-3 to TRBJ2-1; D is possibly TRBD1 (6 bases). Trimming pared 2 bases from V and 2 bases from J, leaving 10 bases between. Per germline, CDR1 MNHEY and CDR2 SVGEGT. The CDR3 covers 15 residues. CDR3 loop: CASSYASGAYNEQFF. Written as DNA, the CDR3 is TGTGCCAGCAGTTACGCTTCAGGGGCCTACAATGAGCAGTTCTTC.